The clone carrying this T cell receptor (beta chain) was observed many times. Antigen: not known. This sample is part of a study of neurological immune-mediated disorders. Whole-study results and caveats: It was HTLV-1-associated myelopathy that showed the most TCR clonal expansion, while multiple sclerosis showed the least, falling below healthy controls.

The cDNA was synthesized by 5'RACE incorporating 10-nucleotide random UMIs. Every sequencing run produced over 190 million TCR-beta sequences, and the sequences from any one run covered 15-18 subjects. TCRdb processed the 5' RACE reads anew with MiXCR; each CDR3 protein has one entry. The data hold tens of thousands of distinct CDR3 sequences, with roughly 4% observed a single time. Germline V gene data show CDR1 as SGHTA and CDR2 as FQGNSA. The CDR3 sequence is 14 residues long. The V gene end was trimmed by 5 bases and the J gene end by 2 bases; junction bases not matched to a gene: 3. Where libraries were unsorted, they were derived from 2 million PBMCs stored at -80 degrees C.

The rearrangement links TRBV7-2 to TRBJ1-1, with 9 bases fitting TRBD1. The sequence was collected from a woman aged 50 to 65 with multiple sclerosis. Sequencing used PBMCs. This CDR3 reads CASSRDRANTEAFF. The CDR3 DNA is TGTGCCAGCAGCCGGGACAGGGCAAACACTGAAGCTTTCTTT.